The table lists the clone carrying this T cell receptor beta chain with a few counts. Antigen specificity is unknown. Primers for the PCR totalled 60 Vbeta and 13 Jbeta. The table came from immunoSEQ multiplex PCR; TCRdb's copy has only in-frame clones and leaves some out. The repertoire includes more than 95,000 clones, around 81% of them detected once, and under 4% sits in the top ten. This entry belongs to a study of cytomegalovirus exposure and HLA in healthy donors. Study as a whole: The Caucasian-associated ancestry cluster held 65% to 90% of 300 to 500 genotyped donors. Study-wide results and limits: A missense variant in DCLRE1C was later tied to TCR beta V- and J-gene trimming. According to the study, roughly 160 TCR beta chains were cytomegalovirus-associated.

The sequenced sample was PBMCs. The sequence came from a woman aged 25 to 39 in good health and CMV-seronegative.

This CDR3 is CASSPRGLAGGMGEQYF. In DNA, the CDR3 is TGTGCCAGCTCACCGAGGGGACTAGCGGGAGGGATGGGCGAGCAGTACTTC. V usage is TRBV18 and J usage is TRBJ2-7; 16 nucleotides match TRBD2. The germline V gene has CDR1 KGHSH and CDR2 LQKENI. The CDR3 is 17 residues long. V was clipped by 3 bases and J by 6 bases; unmatched bases: 8.